This note documents a single TCR beta chain sequence. Its specificity is unknown. The data belong to a study of blood T cells in healthy people across ages. Overall study context: About one barcoded beta molecule per two T cells was the capture yield of template switching. Study-wide points: Higher diversity and more naive CD4+ cells were features of long-lived donors, compared to aged donors. Strong correlation existed between TCR beta diversity and naive T cell percentage.

The authors ran a second PCR of about 7 to 11 cycles using a sample-barcoded 5' primer and a J-beta primer mix. Tagging of each cDNA molecule was performed by a template-switch adaptor with 12 random nucleotides. TCRdb recomputed calls from the 5' RACE reads with MiXCR, one row per CDR3 protein. The sample has roughly 800,000 distinct CDR3 sequences, 58% seen once. The CDR3 has 14 residues. V was clipped by 0 bases and J by 7 bases, with 12 bases between them. Germline V lookup: CDR1 SGHTA, CDR2 FQGNSA. The clonotype comes from a man under 40 in good health. The gene calls are TRBV7-2 and TRBJ1-2; D not resolved. The sequenced sample was blood. As DNA, the CDR3 is TGTGCCAGCAGCTTAGCGCGGGTTTCTCGTGGCTACACCTTC. Protein product: CASSLARVSRGYTF.